The clone carrying this TCR beta chain was seen at least ten times. Its antigen is currently unknown. RNA transcripts were the template for amplifying TCR beta CDR3 regions. First-round RT-PCR targeting the TCR CDR3 was performed with the HTBI primer set. TCRdb re-derived calls from the multiplex PCR reads in MiXCR, one entry per CDR3 protein. The repertoire has more than 300,000 distinct CDR3 sequences, about 12% of them found once; the top ten carry 9.2%. The record originates from a study of T cells in Graves' hyperthyroidism and ophthalmopathy. Study information: At the time of initial diagnosis and before any treatment, peripheral blood was collected.

Study observations and caveats: From stable hyperthyroidism, ophthalmopathy was separated by a 13 V-J model.

This TCR derives from a woman aged 18-30 years with Graves' hyperthyroidism. The sample was blood.

CDR3 sequence reads: CASSQTLYARADTQYF. The CDR3 DNA reads as TGTGCCAGCAGCCAAACTCTTTACGCCAGGGCAGATACGCAGTATTTT. The chain is built from TRBV5-5 and TRBJ2-3; D possibly corresponds to TRBD1 (5 bases). The CDR3 covers 16 residues. Trimming left V 4 bases short and J 4 bases short, with 19 bases between. The V gene's germline CDR1 is SGHKS and CDR2 YYEKEE (reference sequence).